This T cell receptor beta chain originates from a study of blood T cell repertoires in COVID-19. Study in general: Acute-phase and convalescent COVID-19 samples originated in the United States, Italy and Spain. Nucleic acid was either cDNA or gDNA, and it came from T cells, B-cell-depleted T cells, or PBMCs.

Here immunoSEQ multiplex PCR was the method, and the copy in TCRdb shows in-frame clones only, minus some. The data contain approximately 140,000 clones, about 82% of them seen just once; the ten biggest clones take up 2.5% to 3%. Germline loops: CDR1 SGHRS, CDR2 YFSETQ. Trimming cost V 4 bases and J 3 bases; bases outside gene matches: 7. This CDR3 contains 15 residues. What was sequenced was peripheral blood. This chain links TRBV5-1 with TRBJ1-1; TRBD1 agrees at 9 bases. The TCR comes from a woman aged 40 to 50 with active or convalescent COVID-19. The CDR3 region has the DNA TGCGCCAGCAGCGCTGTTAGACAGGGGGACACTGAAGCTTTCTTT. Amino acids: CASSAVRQGDTEAFF.